Listed here are 26 T cell receptor beta chains from one sample, sequenced in a study of long-term antiretroviral therapy in people with HIV. A v3.0 immunoSEQ assay was performed at survey level. Libraries were prepared by immunoSEQ multiplex PCR; TCRdb keeps only in-frame clonotypes and omits some of them. This table holds 11,000 or so clones, around 84% found once. Source: unsorted PBMCs, taken 1.2 years after starting antiretroviral therapy. These receptors all stem from a man aged 40-49 years with HIV.

This clone appeared a few times. The chain combines TRBV6-1 with TRBJ1-6; D call uncertain. Trimming removed 5 bases from V and 6 bases from J, with 14 bases in between. Germline loops: CDR1 MNHNS, CDR2 SASEGT. The CDR3 is 15 residues long. The CDR3 loop reads CASSRELLANSPLHF. The CDR3 nucleotides read TGTGCCAGCAGTAGAGAACTTCTAGCTAATTCACCCCTCCACTTT.

The CDR3 nucleotides read TGTGCCACCCGGGAGGCCCTTAACTATGGCTACACCTTC. It yields the protein CATREALNYGYTF. V usage is TRBV19 and J usage is TRBJ1-2; D uncertain. The CDR3 is made up of 13 amino acids. Trimming shortened V by 10 bases and J by 1 base, and 13 bases separated the two germline ends. Germline values: CDR1 LNHDA, CDR2 SQIVND (reference sequence).

This chain joins TRBV19 and TRBJ2-3; tentative D call: TRBD1 (6 bases). Trimming left V 5 bases short and J 2 bases short, with 14 bases between. This CDR3 region has 15 residues. Germline CDR1 reads LNHDA; CDR2 reads SQIVND (reference sequence). The CDR3 spells CASSSRGRSTDTQYF. The CDR3 DNA reads as TGTGCCAGTAGTTCCAGGGGCCGCTCCACAGATACGCAGTATTTT. The full variable domain, rest sourced from reference TRBV19 and TRBJ2-3, is DGGITQSPKYLFRKEGQNVTLSCEQNLNHDAMYWYRQDPGQGLRLIYYSQIVNDFQKGDIAEGYSVSREKKESFPLTVTSAQKNPTAFYLCASSSRGRSTDTQYFGPGTRLTVL.

The chain has TRBV7-2 and TRBJ1-6; D is ambiguous. This CDR3 contains 18 residues. The V gene lost 2 bases and the J gene lost 0 bases, with 14 bases spanning the gap. CDR1 is SGHTA, CDR2 FQGNSA, per germline. This CDR3 reads CASSLMDPRASYNSPLHF. The CDR3 DNA sequence: TGTGCCAGCAGCTTAATGGACCCAAGGGCCTCCTATAATTCACCCCTCCACTTT.

The chain has TRBV7-9 and TRBJ1-5, with 8 nucleotides matching TRBD1. J lost 7 bases, V lost 5 bases, and 7 bases had no gene match. The germline V gene has CDR1 SEHNR and CDR2 FQNEAQ (reference sequence). There are 14 residues in the CDR3. The CDR3, as DNA: TGTGCCAGCAGCAACATCACAGGGGGGCAGCCCCAGCATTTT. It codes for CASSNITGGQPQHF.

This clone occurred a few times. The rearrangement joins TRBV4-1 to TRBJ1-6; maybe TRBD1 (5 bases). Germline-derived CDR1 and CDR2 are MGHRA and YSYEKL. V lost 1 base and J lost 6, with 13 bases in between. This CDR3 comprises 16 residues. CDR3 residues: CASSQAGNQGNSPLHF. In DNA form, the CDR3 reads TGCGCCAGCAGCCAAGCGGGGAATCAGGGTAATTCACCCCTCCACTTT.

The rearrangement links TRBV6-1 to TRBJ1-1; possible D gene TRBD1, 5 bases. Germline loops: CDR1 MNHNS, CDR2 SASEGT. The V and J ends lost 4 bases and 0 bases respectively, with 15 bases between them. The CDR3 sequence is 16 residues long. The CDR3 DNA sequence: TGTGCCAGCAGTGCCGGACTAGGGGCCCTGAACACTGAAGCTTTCTTT. Its protein product is CASSAGLGALNTEAFF.

The chain recombines TRBV7-8 with TRBJ2-1; 12 bases are shared with TRBD2. J gave up 8 bases and V 5 bases, and 4 bases lay outside the gene matches. Germline assignment: CDR1 SGHVS and CDR2 FQNEAQ. This CDR3 is built from 14 residues. The CDR3 loop reads CASSPSGGADEQFF. CDR3 in DNA: TGTGCCAGCAGCCCTAGCGGGGGGGCCGATGAGCAGTTCTTC.

Worth noting for this clone: This sample also contains other DNA sequences that code for the same CDR3. The chain recombines TRBV4-3 with TRBJ2-7; TRBD1 matches 8 bases. V dropped 0 bases and J dropped 1; count of bases not matched to a gene: 8. The CDR3 is 17 amino acids. The germline gives CDR1 LGHNA, CDR2 YSLEER. The CDR3 reads CASSQDLGTGTSYEQYF. The CDR3 bases are TGCGCCAGCAGCCAAGATCTTGGGACAGGAACATCCTACGAGCAGTACTTC.

The chain employs TRBV27 and TRBJ2-2; 8 nucleotides agree with TRBD2. Germline assignment: CDR1 MNHEY and CDR2 SMNVEV (reference sequence). This CDR3 comprises 15 residues. The ends lost 3 bases at V and 6 bases at J; junction bases unmatched: 6. This CDR3 is CASSFYGGRSGELFF. The CDR3 bases are TGTGCCAGCAGTTTTTATGGCGGGAGGTCCGGGGAGCTGTTTTTT.

This chain uses TRBV11-3 with TRBJ2-2; TRBD2 matches at 7 bases. Per germline, CDR1 SGHNT and CDR2 YENEEA. This CDR3 comprises 13 residues. V was pared by 6 bases and J by 4 bases, with 2 bases of the junction left unmatched. The CDR3 DNA reads TGTGCCAGCAGTGGGGGGGTCACCGGGGAGCTGTTTTTT. Translating gives CASSGGVTGELFF.

This chain connects TRBV30 to TRBJ1-2; D remains unclear. V was clipped by 7 bases and J by 7 bases, with 7 bases between them. The germline V gene has CDR1 GTSNPN and CDR2 SVGIG (reference sequence). This CDR3 has 9 residues. The CDR3 region has the DNA TGTGCCTCGGGGTCTGGCTACACCTTC. The encoded protein is CASGSGYTF.

The chain combines TRBV9 with TRBJ2-2, with D hard to call. Trimming pared 2 bases from V and 4 bases from J, leaving 3 bases between. CDR1 SGDLS and CDR2 YYNGEE come from the germline V gene. This CDR3 is built from 12 residues. This chain's CDR3 is CASSVSTGELFF. The CDR3 DNA reads as TGTGCCAGCAGCGTCAGCACCGGGGAGCTGTTTTTT.

CDR3 region: CASSDTGVDNEQFF. For the CDR3, the DNA is TGTGCCAGCAGCGATACAGGGGTCGACAATGAGCAGTTCTTC. The chain employs TRBV2 and TRBJ2-1, with 7 nucleotides matching TRBD1. This CDR3 comprises 14 residues. J lost 5 bases, V lost 6 bases, and 7 bases had no gene match. CDR1 is SNHLY, CDR2 FYNNEI, per germline.

The chain uses TRBV25-1 and TRBJ2-6; the D is unclear. Trimming cost V 1 base and J 0 bases, with 1 base left between them. CDR1 and CDR2 from the germline V gene are MGHDK and SYGVNS. This CDR3 comprises 14 residues. CDR3 sequence: CASSEFSGANVLTF. For the CDR3, the DNA is TGTGCCAGCAGTGAATTCTCTGGGGCCAACGTCCTGACTTTC. The full variable domain, rest sourced from reference TRBV25-1 and TRBJ2-6, is EADIYQTPRYLVIGTGKKITLECSQTMGHDKMYWYQQDPGMELHLIHYSYGVNSTEKGDLSSESTVSRIRTEHFPLTLESARPSHTSQYLCASSEFSGANVLTFGAGSRLTVL.

V and J are TRBV5-5 and TRBJ2-1; a possible D gene is TRBD1 (7 bases). Trimming took off 0 bases at V and 7 bases at J, with 11 bases between the two ends. This CDR3 contains 14 residues. The germline gives CDR1 SGHKS, CDR2 YYEKEE (reference sequence). The CDR3 is CASSLAGGKNEQFF. The CDR3 DNA is TGTGCCAGCAGCTTGGCAGGGGGGAAAAATGAGCAGTTCTTC.

V and J are TRBV12-5 and TRBJ2-6; D may be TRBD1 (6 bases). The CDR3 consists of 18 residues. The V gene lost 3 bases and the J gene lost 4 bases, with 19 bases spanning the gap. Per germline, CDR1 LGHNT and CDR2 FRNRAP. The CDR3 loop reads CASGFATGENSGANVLTF. In DNA form, the CDR3 reads TGTGCTAGTGGTTTTGCGACAGGCGAAAACTCCGGGGCCAACGTCCTGACTTTC.

The chain is built from TRBV10-2 and TRBJ2-3; D gene unclear. Germline CDR1 reads WSHSY; CDR2 reads SAAADI. Trimming took 0 bases from V and 4 from J, leaving 5 bases between them. CDR3 length: 13 residues. CDR3 bases: TGCGCCAGCAGTGAGTCTAGTGCAGATACGCAGTATTTT. It yields the protein CASSESSADTQYF.

V usage is TRBV30 and J usage is TRBJ2-2; no clear D. From germline, CDR1 is GTSNPN and CDR2 SVGIG (reference sequence). The CDR3 totals 13 residues. V was shortened by 0 bases and J by 6 bases, with 8 bases between the two germline ends. CDR3: CAWSVMVSGELFF. In DNA, the CDR3 is TGTGCCTGGAGTGTGATGGTATCCGGGGAGCTGTTTTTT.

J is TRBJ2-5 and V is TRBV4-1; D is unresolved. V was clipped by 5 bases and J by 4 bases, with 20 bases between them. CDR1 is MGHRA, CDR2 YSYEKL, per germline. The CDR3 is 16 residues long. The CDR3 spells CASSSSWASEGETQYF. The CDR3 nucleotides are TGCGCCAGCAGCAGTTCTTGGGCGAGTGAAGGAGAGACCCAGTACTTC.

This clone has only a few counts. The J gene is TRBJ2-7, the V gene TRBV11-2, with D perhaps matching TRBD1 or TRBD2 (5 bases each). Germline assignment: CDR1 SGHAT and CDR2 FQNNGV. Trimming shortened V by 5 bases and J by 7 bases, and 15 bases separated the two germline ends. This CDR3 spans 13 amino acids. As DNA, the CDR3 is TGTGCCAGCAGCCCGGACGGGACGGGGGAGCAGTACTTC. Protein product: CASSPDGTGEQYF.

This chain connects TRBV19 to TRBJ2-3; TRBD1 matches at 7 bases. In germline, CDR1 is LNHDA, CDR2 SQIVND (reference sequence). The trim removed 6 bases at V and 0 bases at J, leaving 6 bases unmatched. The CDR3 is 15 residues long. The CDR3 coding sequence is TGTGCCAGTAGCCCCGAGGGGGCTAGCACAGATACGCAGTATTTT. Translating gives CASSPEGASTDTQYF. The complete variable domain, with remaining parts taken from reference TRBV19 and TRBJ2-3, reads DGGITQSPKYLFRKEGQNVTLSCEQNLNHDAMYWYRQDPGQGLRLIYYSQIVNDFQKGDIAEGYSVSREKKESFPLTVTSAQKNPTAFYLCASSPEGASTDTQYFGPGTRLTVL.

The gene calls are TRBV6-6 and TRBJ2-5; 12 positions match TRBD2. With 4 bases clipped from V and 2 bases from J, the junction kept 5 bases outside the gene matches. The CDR3 covers 16 residues. In germline, CDR1 is MNHNY, CDR2 SVGAGI (reference sequence). CDR3 DNA sequence: TGTGCCAGCAGTTTTCTAGCGGGGGGGGGTCAAGAGACCCAGTACTTC. Translation: CASSFLAGGGQETQYF.

The chain joins TRBV4-1 to TRBJ2-2; possible D gene TRBD2, 5 bases. The CDR3 runs 16 residues. Trimming shortened V by 4 bases and J by 1 base, and 13 bases separated the two germline ends. The germline V gene encodes CDR1 MGHRA and CDR2 YSYEKL. CDR3 sequence reads: CASSPPRGRNTGELFF. CDR3 DNA sequence: TGCGCCAGCAGCCCTCCGAGAGGGAGGAACACCGGGGAGCTGTTTTTT.

The CDR3 here is CASSRGNTEAFF. The DNA of the CDR3 is TGTGCCAGCAGCCGCGGGAACACTGAAGCTTTCTTT. The J gene is TRBJ1-1, the V gene TRBV14; D is unclear. CDR3 length: 12 residues. Germline-derived CDR1 and CDR2 are SGHDN and FVKESK. V lost 4 bases and J 1 base, leaving 4 bases between the germline ends.

The chain couples TRBV27 to TRBJ2-7, with D unresolved. V lost 6 bases, J lost 2 bases, and 8 bases lay in between. CDR1 is MNHEY and CDR2 is SMNVEV in the germline V gene (reference sequence). CDR3 length: 12 residues. The CDR3 DNA reads as TGTGCCAGCAGAACAACCGCCTACGAGCAGTACTTC. It codes for CASRTTAYEQYF.